The entry that follows covers one T cell receptor beta chain sequence. V gave up 1 base and J gave up 6 bases; unmatched junction bases: 15. This CDR3 comprises 18 residues. The germline gives CDR1 SGHDN, CDR2 FVKESK. These data belong to a study of blood T cell repertoires in COVID-19. Here immunoSEQ multiplex PCR was the method, and the copy in TCRdb shows in-frame clones only, minus some. The table has approximately 150,000 clones, more than 85% seen once. This chain joins TRBV14 and TRBJ2-5; 9 positions match TRBD1. Source material: peripheral blood. The source is a woman of 80 years or more with COVID-19, enrolled during active disease. CDR3 bases: TGTGCCAGCAGCCAAGGGTCTTATCGGACAGGGGAGGGGCAGACCCAGTACTTC. The encoded protein is CASSQGSYRTGEGQTQYF.